Described below is a single T cell receptor beta chain sequence and its context. The sample comes from a study of blood T cell repertoires in COVID-19. Study overall: Samples came from the United States, Italy and Spain, spanning acute and convalescent COVID-19.

Produced via immunoSEQ multiplex PCR; TCRdb's table is partial and in-frame only. The sample has about 56,000 clones, over 75% seen once. Germline V gene data show CDR1 as SGHVS and CDR2 as FQNEAQ. V trimming: 3 bases; J trimming: 0 bases; junction bases outside the gene matches: 8. This CDR3 contains 18 residues. The sequenced sample consisted of peripheral blood. The clonotype was recovered from a middle-aged man with active COVID-19. The chain joins TRBV7-8 to TRBJ2-3; TRBD2 agrees at 11 bases. CDR3 in amino acids: CASSLGLAGGFSTDTQYF. The CDR3 nucleotides read TGTGCCAGCAGCTTGGGCCTAGCGGGGGGCTTTAGCACAGATACGCAGTATTTT.